The entry below gives a single T cell receptor beta chain sequence along with its context. The data stem from a study of control samples from healthy donors and cancer patients. In germline, CDR1 is MDHEN, CDR2 SYDVKM. The CDR3 is made up of 14 amino acids. V lost 7 bases, J lost 0 bases, and 10 bases lay in between. Here immunoSEQ multiplex PCR was the method, and the copy in TCRdb shows in-frame clones only, minus some. Among about 140,000 clones, 90% to 95% were seen once, and the ten largest hold around 14%. The sequenced sample consisted of blood. The chain uses TRBV28 and TRBJ2-1; D not certain. The clonotype was recovered from a man aged 40-50 years in good health. CDR3 nucleotide sequence: TGTGCCAGCACCGAAGGAAGCTCCTACAATGAGCAGTTCTTC. The encoded protein is CASTEGSSYNEQFF.